These 19 T cell receptor beta chains were all obtained from the same sample, sequenced in a study of blood T cells in healthy people across ages. Next came a second PCR, run for roughly 6 to 11 cycles, which used a sample-barcoded 5' primer along with a J-beta primer mix. TCRdb analysed the 5' RACE reads with MiXCR anew, one entry per CDR3 protein. The sample includes more than 650,000 distinct CDR3 sequences, less than 70% of them seen just once. Sequenced: blood. The receptors here all came from a man aged 80 or over in good health.

The rearrangement joins TRBV6-1 to TRBJ1-2; D is perhaps TRBD1 (5 bases). The CDR3 runs 14 residues. Looked up from germline, CDR1 is MNHNS and CDR2 is SASEGT. V shed 6 bases and J shed 4 bases, with 15 bases lying between them. The CDR3 bases are TGTGCCAGCAGCGTTGCAGGGTTTGGCTATGGCTACACCTTC. Protein product: CASSVAGFGYGYTF.

CDR3 sequence (DNA): TGTGCCAGCAGCTTAGGGGCTCGGAATGAGCAGTTCTTC. Protein: CASSLGARNEQFF. The chain has TRBV7-6 and TRBJ2-1; no clear D gene. Germline loops: CDR1 SGHVS, CDR2 FNYEAQ. V lost 1 base to trimming and J lost 7 bases, with 8 bases between them. This CDR3 is 13 amino acids long.

V is TRBV20-1 and J is TRBJ2-1, with TRBD2 identical over 7 bases. CDR3 size: 11 residues. V shed 2 bases and J 9 bases; nucleotides not matched to a gene: 1. Germline assignment: CDR1 DFQATT and CDR2 SNEGSKA (reference sequence). The chain's CDR3 is CSARTGGEQFF. In DNA form, the CDR3 reads TGCAGTGCTAGAACGGGGGGTGAGCAGTTCTTC.

This chain connects TRBV6-5 to TRBJ2-3; TRBD2 matches 7 bases. Germline CDR1 MNHEY, CDR2 SVGAGI. The CDR3 is 16 amino acids. Losses at the gene ends were 11 bases for V and 2 bases for J; bases not matched to a gene: 16. CDR3 residues: CASRPRGSPPTDTQYF. CDR3 in DNA: TGTGCCTCACGGCCCCGCGGGAGCCCGCCCACAGATACGCAGTATTTT.

The table lists this clonotype with a few counts. V is TRBV21-1 and J is TRBJ2-4; the table names TRBD2, a call not compared with the DNA. TRBV21-1 is labeled a pseudogene. The CDR3 covers 17 residues. The CDR3 DNA sequence: TGTGCCAGCAGCCCCCCGAGGGCGGGAGGACCCAAAAACATTCAGTACTTC. It codes for CASSPPRAGGPKNIQYF.

The V gene is TRBV29-1, the J gene TRBJ2-1, with unresolved D. V was clipped by 4 bases and J by 15 bases, with 25 bases between them. Per the germline V gene, CDR1 is SQVTM and CDR2 is ANQGSEA. The length of the CDR3 is 14 residues. The CDR3 loop reads CSVGPVNTMSGRFF. DNA of the CDR3: TGCAGCGTTGGACCAGTTAATACAATGAGTGGGCGGTTCTTC.

The sample holds a few counts of this clonotype. The chain is built from TRBV7-9 and TRBJ1-2, with 10 bases lining up with TRBD1. CDR3 length: 17 amino acids. Germline values: CDR1 SEHNR, CDR2 FQNEAQ (reference sequence). J was trimmed by 4 bases and V by 3 bases; bases with no gene match: 11. The DNA of the CDR3 is TGTGCCAGCAGCTTCGACAGGGGGCCGATCCCCTTCTATGGCTACACCTTC. Translating gives CASSFDRGPIPFYGYTF.

This clonotype was detected ten times or more. The chain links TRBV3-1 to TRBJ2-7, with D hard to call. The CDR3 loop spans 13 amino acids. The V gene lost 6 bases and the J gene lost 2 bases, with 11 bases spanning the gap. Germline values: CDR1 LGHDT, CDR2 YNNKEL (reference sequence). The CDR3 DNA is TGTGCCAGCAGTCCCCGTGGGCCCTACGAGCAGTACTTC. It codes for CASSPRGPYEQYF.

The V call is TRBV6-2 or TRBV6-3, the J call TRBJ2-1, with D hard to call. V lost 6 bases and J lost 10, with 10 bases in between. In germline, CDR1 is MNHEY, CDR2 SVGEGT. The CDR3 runs to 11 residues. CDR3 residues: CASSSVWEQFF. CDR3 nucleotide sequence: TGTGCCAGCAGCTCTGTCTGGGAGCAGTTCTTC.

V is TRBV10-3 and J is TRBJ2-1; TRBD2 agrees at 8 bases. CDR3 length equals 15 residues. In germline, CDR1 is ENHRY, CDR2 SYGVKD. Trimming cost V 5 bases and J 7 bases; bases outside gene matches: 10. The CDR3 DNA follows: TGTGCCATCAGTACCGGACGAGCGGGAGAGAATGAGCAGTTCTTC. It encodes CAISTGRAGENEQFF.

The rearrangement uses TRBV27 and TRBJ1-2; maybe TRBD1 (5 bases). This CDR3 has 16 residues. CDR1 is MNHEY, CDR2 SMNVEV, per germline (reference sequence). Trimming stripped 6 bases from V and 2 bases from J, with 19 bases between. This CDR3 is CASSFSGLRENYGYTF. For the CDR3, the DNA is TGTGCCAGCAGCTTTTCAGGGTTAAGGGAAAACTATGGCTACACCTTC.

The genes are TRBV6-6 and TRBJ1-1; weak D call: TRBD1 (5 bases). Germline V lookup: CDR1 MNHNY, CDR2 SVGAGI (reference sequence). Trimming shortened V by 2 bases and J by 4 bases, and 14 bases separated the two germline ends. CDR3 size: 15 residues. The CDR3 here is CASSYTPKGTTEAFF. The DNA of the CDR3 is TGTGCCAGCAGTTACACCCCAAAGGGGACCACTGAAGCTTTCTTT.

In nucleotides, the CDR3 is TGTGCCAGCTACGTCGGGTTCTCCTACAATGAGCAGTTCTTC. Amino acids: CASYVGFSYNEQFF. The V gene is TRBV12-3 or TRBV12-4, the J gene TRBJ2-1; D gene unclear. With 8 bases removed from V and 0 bases from J, the gap between germline ends came to 11 bases. The CDR3 is 14 residues long.

The chain carries TRBV7-2 and TRBJ2-1, with D perhaps being TRBD1 or TRBD2 (6 bases each). Trimming removed 8 bases from V and 0 bases from J, with 14 bases in between. Germline CDR1 is SGHTA and CDR2 is FQGNSA. The CDR3 loop spans 15 amino acids. For the CDR3, the DNA is TGTGCCAGCTCCGAGGGGGGATACTCCTACAATGAGCAGTTCTTC. It is translated as CASSEGGYSYNEQFF.

The chain combines TRBV20-1 with TRBJ2-3, with 8 bases matching TRBD2. This CDR3 region has 18 residues. V was pared by 0 bases and J by 14 bases, with 25 bases of the junction left unmatched. Germline V CDR1 and CDR2: DFQATT, SNEGSKA (reference sequence). The CDR3 DNA is TGCAGTGCTAGAGATCGGCATGGAAGCGGGGGATTCGCCAGATACGCGTATTTT. This codes for CSARDRHGSGGFARYAYF.

This clonotype has at least ten counts. This chain connects TRBV29-1 to TRBJ2-6; perhaps TRBD1 as D (6 bases). The V end was cut by 4 bases, the J end by 3 bases, with 13 bases between. This CDR3 has 15 amino acids. CDR1 and CDR2 from the germline V gene are SQVTM and ANQGSEA. CDR3: CSVVFQGLGANVLTF. CDR3 sequence (DNA): TGCAGCGTTGTATTTCAGGGGCTTGGGGCCAACGTCCTGACTTTC.

This clonotype was seen a single time. The rearrangement joins TRBV15 to TRBJ1-1; no definite D call. The CDR3 has 13 residues. From germline, CDR1 is LNHNV and CDR2 YYDKDF (reference sequence). The ends were cut back, 5 bases at V and 3 bases at J, with 10 bases in the middle. CDR3 in amino acids: CATSVRLYTEAFF. Here the CDR3 DNA reads TGTGCCACCAGCGTTCGGCTCTACACTGAAGCTTTCTTT.

This chain uses TRBV10-3 with TRBJ2-5, with D uncertain. V lost 1 base and J lost 4, with 4 bases in between. Germline loops: CDR1 ENHRY, CDR2 SYGVKD. The length of the CDR3 is 12 residues. CDR3 sequence: CAISEWGETQYF. The CDR3 DNA reads as TGTGCCATCAGTGAGTGGGGAGAGACCCAGTACTTC.

In nucleotides, the CDR3 is TGTGCCAGCAGTGAGTTGTGGGGACTAGGTTCCGGAGATACGCAGTATTTT. The encoded protein is CASSELWGLGSGDTQYF. This chain uses TRBV2 with TRBJ2-3; 8 bases match TRBD2. The CDR3 totals 17 residues. Germline V gives CDR1 SNHLY, CDR2 FYNNEI. V trimming: 3 bases; J trimming: 5 bases; junction bases outside the gene matches: 13.